Following are 2 T cell receptor beta chains from one sample sequenced in a study of cytomegalovirus exposure and HLA in healthy donors. In the PCR, 60 Vbeta and 13 Jbeta primers were used. Profiling relied on immunoSEQ multiplex PCR, and the TCRdb table lists in-frame clones only, not all of them. The table lists over 200,000 clones, about 80% of them singletons. The sequenced material came from PBMCs. These receptors came from a woman between 40 and 50 years old in good health and CMV-seronegative.

The chain couples TRBV7-6 to TRBJ2-1; 7 bases line up with TRBD2. Germline V gene lookup returns CDR1 SGHVS and CDR2 FNYEAQ. This CDR3 is 18 amino acids long. V was clipped by 0 bases and J by 3 bases; unmatched bases: 11. The CDR3 sequence is CASSLARVGGGIYNEQFF. DNA for the CDR3: TGTGCCAGCAGCTTAGCGCGGGTTGGGGGGGGAATCTACAATGAGCAGTTCTTC.

The chain uses TRBV6-1 and TRBJ2-5, with 9 nucleotides matching TRBD2. Germline trimming cut 1 base from V and 4 bases from J; bases unmatched to any gene: 7. The CDR3 runs 16 residues. CDR1 is MNHNS, CDR2 SASEGT, per germline. CDR3 sequence (DNA): TGTGCCAGCAGTGAAGTTCAGAGCGGGGGGCCAGAGACCCAGTACTTC. It yields the protein CASSEVQSGGPETQYF.